This is a list of T cell receptor beta chains from one sample in a study of OX40 agonist ivuxolimab in advanced cancers. Sequencing was performed with immunoSEQ multiplex PCR; in TCRdb, only in-frame clones are kept and a portion is missing. The data contain approximately 82,000 clones, over 75% of them singletons. The sequences come from CD4+ or CD8+ T cells sorted from blood, collected in a trial of the OX40 agonist ivuxolimab. The source of these receptors is an adult with an advanced solid tumor such as melanoma, head and neck, liver or kidney cancer. Both conserved end residues are part of each CDR3. D genes are given only for firm matches. A row's size may be missing; if present it is once, few, many or a size class.

v_call	cdr3_length	clone_size	d_call	j_call	cdr3_nt	cdr3_aa
TRBV10-3	14	.	.	TRBJ2-3	TGTGCCATCAGTATCGGTGGGAGCAAAGATACGCAGTATTTT	CAISIGGSKDTQYF
TRBV5-1	14	few	TRBD1	TRBJ2-7	TGCGCCAGCAGCCCGGGACAGGGGGCGTGGGAGCAGTACTTC	CASSPGQGAWEQYF
TRBV6-6	16	.	TRBD2	TRBJ2-1	TGTGCCAGCAGTTACGAGCGGGACCTCTCCTACAATGAGCAGTTCTTC	CASSYERDLSYNEQFF
TRBV5-1	17	.	TRBD2	TRBJ2-3	TGCGCCAGCAGCCCCGGGTTAGCGGGAGGGAGCACAGATACGCAGTATTTT	CASSPGLAGGSTDTQYF
TRBV18	18	.	TRBD2	TRBJ2-3	TGTGCCAGCTCACCACCGGCCAAAGCGGGAGGAGGACAAGGTACGCAGTATTTT	CASSPPAKAGGGQGTQYF
TRBV12-2	17	.	.	TRBJ2-1	TGTGCAAGTCGCCCCACGATAGCGGGACTGATATACAATGAGCAGTTCTTC	CASRPTIAGLIYNEQFF
TRBV12-5	13	.	.	TRBJ2-3	TGTGCTAGTGGTTCACCCAACACAGATACGCAGTATTTT	CASGSPNTDTQYF
TRBV18	13	once	.	TRBJ2-5	TGTGCCAGCTCGCCAAGCGATGGAGGGACCCAGTACTTC	CASSPSDGGTQYF
TRBV6-6	13	.	.	TRBJ1-5	TGTGCCAGCAGTAAACAGATCAATCAGCCCCAGCATTTT	CASSKQINQPQHF
TRBV10-1	15	.	TRBD1	TRBJ2-5	TGCGCCAGCAGTGAGTCGTTGGGGACAGAAGAGACCCAGTACTTC	CASSESLGTEETQYF
TRBV19	14	.	TRBD1	TRBJ1-5	TGTGCCAGTAGTACGGGACGGCCAGGGGGGCCCCAGCATTTT	CASSTGRPGGPQHF
TRBV6-6	15	.	.	TRBJ1-2	TGTGCCAGCAGTTACTCTCTGGGGACTAACTATGGCTACACCTTC	CASSYSLGTNYGYTF
TRBV28	14	.	TRBD2	TRBJ2-7	TGTGCCAGCAGTTCTAGCGGGGGTCCCTACGAGCAGTACTTC	CASSSSGGPYEQYF
TRBV11-2	15	.	.	TRBJ2-1	TGTGCCAGCAGTCCTCGGGGCGATTCCTACAATGAGCAGTTCTTC	CASSPRGDSYNEQFF
TRBV28	15	.	.	TRBJ1-2	TGTGCCAGCAGTTCCCTGGGGGTCGGGAACTATGGCTACACCTTC	CASSSLGVGNYGYTF
TRBV28	14	.	.	TRBJ1-1	TGTGCCACACTGGGGGGGGGCGCGGGGACTGAAGCTTTCTTT	CATLGGGAGTEAFF
TRBV18	14	.	.	TRBJ2-3	TGTGCCAGCTCACTGACGACTACTACAGATACGCAGTATTTT	CASSLTTTTDTQYF
TRBV5-5	15	.	.	TRBJ2-3	TGTGCCAGCAGCTTACGCCACACTAGCACAGATACGCAGTATTTT	CASSLRHTSTDTQYF
TRBV28	13	once	.	TRBJ1-2	TGTGCCAGCACACTGATGGGCGGCTATGGCTACACCTTC	CASTLMGGYGYTF
TRBV19	15	.	.	TRBJ1-1	TGTGCCAGTAGTCTTAAACCACAGGCGGGCACTGAAGCTTTCTTT	CASSLKPQAGTEAFF
TRBV10-2	17	.	TRBD2	TRBJ2-1	TGCGCCAGCAGAGTAGCGGGAGAGACTAGCTCCTACAATGAGCAGTTCTTC	CASRVAGETSSYNEQFF
TRBV9	17	.	TRBD2	TRBJ2-7	TGTGCCAGCAGCCCGGGACTAGCGGGAGGAGGAACCTACGAGCAGTACTTC	CASSPGLAGGGTYEQYF
TRBV13	15	.	.	TRBJ2-6	TGTGCCACCCGGCCGAGGAGCTCTGGGGCCAACGTCCTGACTTTC	CATRPRSSGANVLTF
TRBV29-1	14	.	TRBD1	TRBJ2-1	TGCAGCGTCGGCTCCGGGACAGGGAAAAATGAGCAGTTCTTC	CSVGSGTGKNEQFF
TRBV6-5	16	few	TRBD1	TRBJ2-1	TGTGCCAGCAGTTACTCTTTTGCGACAGGGGATAATGAGCAGTTCTTC	CASSYSFATGDNEQFF
TRBV19	14	.	.	TRBJ1-2	TGTGCCAGTAGTCCTCGGACGGCTATCAATGGCTACACCTTC	CASSPRTAINGYTF
TRBV5-1	16	.	.	TRBJ2-6	TGCGCCAGCAGCTTGTCGCAGGGTTCTGGGGCCAACGTCCTGACTTTC	CASSLSQGSGANVLTF
TRBV6-1	13	.	.	TRBJ1-1	TGTGCCAGCACCCGAACGGAGAACACTGAAGCTTTCTTT	CASTRTENTEAFF
TRBV6-6	15	.	TRBD2	TRBJ2-5	TGTGCCAGCATAGGTCAGCGGGGGAACCAAGAGACCCAGTACTTC	CASIGQRGNQETQYF
TRBV6-5	15	.	TRBD1	TRBJ2-7	TGTGCCAGCAGCATAAACCGGGACAGGGCCTACGAGCAGTACTTC	CASSINRDRAYEQYF
TRBV29-1	13	.	.	TRBJ2-5	TGCAGCGCAATACCGGGGACGGTGGAGACCCAGTACTTC	CSAIPGTVETQYF